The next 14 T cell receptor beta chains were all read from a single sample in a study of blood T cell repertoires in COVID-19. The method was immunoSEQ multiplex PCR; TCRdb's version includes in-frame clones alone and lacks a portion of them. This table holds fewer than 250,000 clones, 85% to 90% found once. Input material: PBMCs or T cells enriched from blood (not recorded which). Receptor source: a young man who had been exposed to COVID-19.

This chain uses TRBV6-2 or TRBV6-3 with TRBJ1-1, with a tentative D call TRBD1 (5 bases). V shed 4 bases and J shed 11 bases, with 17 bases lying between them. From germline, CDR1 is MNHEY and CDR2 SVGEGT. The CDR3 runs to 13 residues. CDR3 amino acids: CASSWSKEGLAFF. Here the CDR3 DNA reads TGTGCCAGCAGTTGGTCGAAGGAGGGGTTGGCTTTCTTT.

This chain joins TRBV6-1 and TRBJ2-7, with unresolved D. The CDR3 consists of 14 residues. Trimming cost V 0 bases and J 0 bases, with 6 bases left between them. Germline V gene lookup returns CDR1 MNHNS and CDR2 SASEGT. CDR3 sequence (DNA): TGTGCCAGCAGTGAAGCTGGCAGCTCCTACGAGCAGTACTTC. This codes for CASSEAGSSYEQYF.

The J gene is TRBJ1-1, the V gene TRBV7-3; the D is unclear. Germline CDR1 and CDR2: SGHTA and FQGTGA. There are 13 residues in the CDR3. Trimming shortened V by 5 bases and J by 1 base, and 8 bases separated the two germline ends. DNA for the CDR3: TGTGCCAGCAGCACCACAGCGAACACTGAAGCTTTCTTT. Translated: CASSTTANTEAFF. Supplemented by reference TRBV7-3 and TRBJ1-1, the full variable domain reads GAGVSQTPSNKVTEKGKYVELRCDPISGHTALYWYRQSLGQGPEFLIYFQGTGAADDSGLPNDRFFAVRPEGSVSTLKIQRTERGDSAVYLCASSTTANTEAFFGQGTRLTVV.

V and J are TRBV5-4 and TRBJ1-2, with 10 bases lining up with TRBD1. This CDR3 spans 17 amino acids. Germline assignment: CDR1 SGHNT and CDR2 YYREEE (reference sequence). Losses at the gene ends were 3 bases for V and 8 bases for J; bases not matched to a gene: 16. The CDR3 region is CASSSAAPGQGMQGYTF. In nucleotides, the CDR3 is TGTGCCAGCAGCTCTGCGGCACCGGGACAGGGGATGCAGGGCTACACCTTC. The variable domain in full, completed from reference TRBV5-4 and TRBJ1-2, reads ETGVTQSPTHLIKTRGQQVTLRCSSQSGHNTVSWYQQALGQGPQFIFQYYREEENGRGNFPPRFSGLQFPNYSSELNVNALELDDSALYLCASSSAAPGQGMQGYTFGSGTRLTVV.

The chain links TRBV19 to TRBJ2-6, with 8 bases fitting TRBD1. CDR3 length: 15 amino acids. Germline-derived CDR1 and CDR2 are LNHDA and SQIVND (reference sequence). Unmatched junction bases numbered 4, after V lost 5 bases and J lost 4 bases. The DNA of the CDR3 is TGTGCCAGTAGTCAGGGGGCGGGAGGGGCCAACGTCCTGACTTTC. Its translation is CASSQGAGGANVLTF.

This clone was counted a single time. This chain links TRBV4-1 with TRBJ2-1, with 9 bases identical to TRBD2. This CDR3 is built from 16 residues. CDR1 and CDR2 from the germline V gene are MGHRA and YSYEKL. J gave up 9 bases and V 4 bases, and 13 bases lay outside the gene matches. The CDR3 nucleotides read TGCGCCAGCAGCCTAACCGAGCGGGGGGCCCCCGGTGAGCAGTTCTTC. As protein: CASSLTERGAPGEQFF.

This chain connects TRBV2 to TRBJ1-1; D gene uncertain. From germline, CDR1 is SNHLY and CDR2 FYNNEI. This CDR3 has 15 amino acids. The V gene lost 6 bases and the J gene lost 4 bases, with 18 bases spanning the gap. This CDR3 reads CASRDGGRTGTEAFF. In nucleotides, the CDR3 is TGTGCCAGCAGGGACGGCGGGAGGACGGGCACTGAAGCTTTCTTT.

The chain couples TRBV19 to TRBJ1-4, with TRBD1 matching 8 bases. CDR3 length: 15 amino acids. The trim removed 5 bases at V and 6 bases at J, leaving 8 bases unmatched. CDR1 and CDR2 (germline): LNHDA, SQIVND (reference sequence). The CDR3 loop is CASSPDRGRDEKLFF. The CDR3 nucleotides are TGTGCCAGTAGTCCCGACAGGGGTAGAGATGAAAAACTGTTTTTT.

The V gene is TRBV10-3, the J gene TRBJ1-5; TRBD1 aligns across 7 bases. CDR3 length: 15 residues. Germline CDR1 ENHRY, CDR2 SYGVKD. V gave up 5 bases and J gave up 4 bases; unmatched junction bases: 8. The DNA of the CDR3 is TGTGCCATCAGTCCAGGGGGTAGAGATAATCAGCCCCAGCATTTT. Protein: CAISPGGRDNQPQHF.

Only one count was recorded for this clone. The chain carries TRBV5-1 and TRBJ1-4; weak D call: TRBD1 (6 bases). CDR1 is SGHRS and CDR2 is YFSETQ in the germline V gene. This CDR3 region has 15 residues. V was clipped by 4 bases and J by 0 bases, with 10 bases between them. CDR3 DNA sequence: TGCGCCAGCAGCCCCGGGACAACAACTAATGAAAAACTGTTTTTT. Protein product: CASSPGTTTNEKLFF.

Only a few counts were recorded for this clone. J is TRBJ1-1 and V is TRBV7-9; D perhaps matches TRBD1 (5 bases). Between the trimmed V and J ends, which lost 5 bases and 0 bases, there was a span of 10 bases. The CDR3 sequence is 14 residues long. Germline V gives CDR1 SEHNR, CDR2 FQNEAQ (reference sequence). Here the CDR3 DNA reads TGTGCCAGCAGCCACAGGATCATGAACACTGAAGCTTTCTTT. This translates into CASSHRIMNTEAFF.

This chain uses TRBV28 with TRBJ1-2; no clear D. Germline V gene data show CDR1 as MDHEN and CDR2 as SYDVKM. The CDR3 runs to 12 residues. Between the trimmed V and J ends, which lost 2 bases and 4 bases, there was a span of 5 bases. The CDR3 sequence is CASSLIFYGYTF. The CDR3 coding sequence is TGTGCCAGCAGTTTAATCTTCTATGGCTACACCTTC.

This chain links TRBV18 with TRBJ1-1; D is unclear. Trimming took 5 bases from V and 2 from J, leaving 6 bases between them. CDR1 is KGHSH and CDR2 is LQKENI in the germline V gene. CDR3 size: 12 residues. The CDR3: CASSETNTEAFF. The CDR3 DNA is TGTGCCAGCTCAGAGACAAACACTGAAGCTTTCTTT.

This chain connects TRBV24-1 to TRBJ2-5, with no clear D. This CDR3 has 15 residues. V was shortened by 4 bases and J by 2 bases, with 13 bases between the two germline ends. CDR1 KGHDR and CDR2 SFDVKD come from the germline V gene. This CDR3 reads CATSDPFGDQETQYF. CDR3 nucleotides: TGTGCCACCAGTGACCCTTTCGGAGATCAAGAGACCCAGTACTTC.